The 3 T cell receptor beta chains given below trace back to one sample, sequenced in a study of cytomegalovirus exposure and HLA in healthy donors. Assay: immunoSEQ multiplex PCR; the TCRdb copy retains only in-frame clones and omits some. The sample shows about 83,000 clones, approximately 96% of them seen only once. The specimen was PBMCs. Receptor source: a woman in her late teens or twenties in good health and CMV-seronegative.

This chain joins TRBV7-2 and TRBJ1-2; the D gene is possibly TRBD1 (6 bases). The V end was cut by 4 bases, the J end by 0 bases, with 15 bases between. The CDR3 sequence is 16 residues long. Germline CDR1 reads SGHTA; CDR2 reads FQGNSA. This CDR3 is CASSSRQVLANYGYTF. Written as DNA, the CDR3 is TGTGCCAGCAGCTCTAGACAGGTCCTAGCTAACTATGGCTACACCTTC.

V usage is TRBV27 and J usage is TRBJ1-4, with 10 bases aligning to TRBD1. This CDR3 has 16 amino acids. Germline loops: CDR1 MNHEY, CDR2 SMNVEV (reference sequence). Losses at the gene ends were 2 bases for V and 8 bases for J; bases not matched to a gene: 8. CDR3 sequence reads: CASSLTRGTGVEKLFF. CDR3 DNA: TGTGCCAGCAGTTTAACGAGGGGGACAGGGGTCGAAAAACTGTTTTTT. Full variable domain (missing parts from reference TRBV27 and TRBJ1-4): EAQVTQNPRYLITVTGKKLTVTCSQNMNHEYMSWYRQDPGLGLRQIYYSMNVEVTDKGDVPEGYKVSRKEKRNFPLILESPSPNQTSLYFCASSLTRGTGVEKLFFGSGTQLSVL.

This rearrangement joins TRBV10-1 to TRBJ2-1, with 7 nucleotides matching TRBD1. Germline CDR1 WNHNN, CDR2 SYGVQD (reference sequence). There are 14 residues in the CDR3. Unmatched junction bases numbered 1, after V lost 1 base and J lost 4 bases. CDR3 sequence: CASSEWGQYNEQFF. In DNA form, the CDR3 reads TGCGCCAGCAGTGAGTGGGGACAGTACAATGAGCAGTTCTTC.